This T cell receptor (beta chain) is drawn from a study of cytomegalovirus exposure and HLA in healthy donors. PCR primers comprised 60 Vbeta and 13 Jbeta primers. Methods used by the authors: An analysis that came later counted tens of millions of unique TCR beta chains, 10 million to 12 million shared. Clones were sequenced by immunoSEQ multiplex PCR, and TCRdb holds only the in-frame ones, with some missing. That table furnishes V, J and clone size, whereas the DNA furnished D and trimming. Of about 190,000 clones in the sample, 75% to 90% were seen once. Study-level points and caveats: Serostatus for CMV was the only available immune exposure information. Rates of TCR association differed by HLA locus in a later analysis, with DRB1 highest and HLA-C lowest. Across all donors, roughly uniform sequencing depth was an assumption of the presence/absence analyses.

In the case of this clone: Its antigen is still unknown.

V lost 1 base and J lost 2, with 9 bases in between. The germline CDR1 and CDR2 sequences are GTSNPN and SVGIG (reference sequence). The CDR3 consists of 15 residues. V and J are TRBV30 and TRBJ1-6; D is unclear. This clonotype was obtained from a boy aged 2 to 10 in good health and CMV-seronegative. The sequencing sample was made of PBMCs. For the CDR3, the DNA is TGTGCCTGGAGTGGAATCGGTGCCTATAATTCACCCCTCCACTTT. Its protein is CAWSGIGAYNSPLHF.